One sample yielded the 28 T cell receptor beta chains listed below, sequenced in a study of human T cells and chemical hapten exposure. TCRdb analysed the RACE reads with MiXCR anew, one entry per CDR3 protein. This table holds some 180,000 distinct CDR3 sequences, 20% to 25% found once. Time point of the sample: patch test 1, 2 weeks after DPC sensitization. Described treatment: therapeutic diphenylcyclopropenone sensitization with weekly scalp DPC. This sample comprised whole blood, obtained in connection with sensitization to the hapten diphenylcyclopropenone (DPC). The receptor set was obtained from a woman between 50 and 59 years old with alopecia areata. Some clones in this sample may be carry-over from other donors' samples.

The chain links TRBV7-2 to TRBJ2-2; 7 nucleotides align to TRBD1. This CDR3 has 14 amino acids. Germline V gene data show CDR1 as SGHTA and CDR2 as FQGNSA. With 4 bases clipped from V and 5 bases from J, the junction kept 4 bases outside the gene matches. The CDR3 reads CASSYTGVTGELFF. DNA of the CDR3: TGTGCCAGCAGCTACACAGGGGTTACCGGGGAGCTGTTTTTT.

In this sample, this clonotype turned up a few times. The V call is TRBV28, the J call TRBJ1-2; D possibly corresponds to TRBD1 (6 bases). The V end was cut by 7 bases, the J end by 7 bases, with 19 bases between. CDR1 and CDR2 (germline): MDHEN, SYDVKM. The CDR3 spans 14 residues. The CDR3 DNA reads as TGTGCCAGCACCCCAGGGGCAGGGGTGTTTGGCTACACCTTC. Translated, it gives CASTPGAGVFGYTF.

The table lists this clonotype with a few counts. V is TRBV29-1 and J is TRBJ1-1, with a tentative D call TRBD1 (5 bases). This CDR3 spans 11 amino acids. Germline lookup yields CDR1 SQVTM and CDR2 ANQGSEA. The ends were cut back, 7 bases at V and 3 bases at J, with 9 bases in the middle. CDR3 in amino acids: CSGSGYTEAFF. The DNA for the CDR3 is TGCAGCGGTTCAGGGTACACTGAAGCTTTCTTT.

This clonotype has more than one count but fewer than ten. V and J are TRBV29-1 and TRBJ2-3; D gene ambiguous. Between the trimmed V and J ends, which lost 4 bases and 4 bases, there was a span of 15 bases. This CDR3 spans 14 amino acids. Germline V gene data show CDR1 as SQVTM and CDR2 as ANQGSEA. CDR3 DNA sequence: TGCAGCGTTGTAATAGAGAGTCTAGCAGATACGCAGTATTTT. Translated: CSVVIESLADTQYF.

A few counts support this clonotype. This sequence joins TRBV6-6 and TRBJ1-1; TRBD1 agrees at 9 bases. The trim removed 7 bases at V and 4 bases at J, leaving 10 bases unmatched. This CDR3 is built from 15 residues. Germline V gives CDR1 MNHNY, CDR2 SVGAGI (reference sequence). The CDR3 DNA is TGTGCCAGCACCCCCATAACAGGGGGCTTCACTGAAGCTTTCTTT. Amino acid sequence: CASTPITGGFTEAFF.

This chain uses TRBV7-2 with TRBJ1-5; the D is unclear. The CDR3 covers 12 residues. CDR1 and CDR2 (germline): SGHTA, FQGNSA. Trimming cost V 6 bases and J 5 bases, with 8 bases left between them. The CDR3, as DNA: TGTGCCAGCAGTTTTCCGTATCAGCCCCAGCATTTT. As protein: CASSFPYQPQHF.

The CDR3, as DNA: TGTGCCAGCAGCGCGACTAGTATTGAGCAGTTCTTC. Its translation: CASSATSIEQFF. The chain uses TRBV9 and TRBJ2-1; a possible D gene is TRBD2 (6 bases). This CDR3 is 12 amino acids long. Trimming removed 3 bases from V and 9 bases from J, with 10 bases in between. Germline lookup yields CDR1 SGDLS and CDR2 YYNGEE.

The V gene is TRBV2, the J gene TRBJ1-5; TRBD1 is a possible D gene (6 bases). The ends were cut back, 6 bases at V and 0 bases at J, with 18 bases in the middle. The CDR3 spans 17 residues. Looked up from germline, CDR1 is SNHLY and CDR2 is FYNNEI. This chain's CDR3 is CASRKGTSKNSNQPQHF. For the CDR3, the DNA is TGTGCCAGCAGAAAAGGGACATCCAAGAATAGCAATCAGCCCCAGCATTTT.

CDR3 protein: CSAGGGDASSYEQYF. The CDR3 DNA is TGCAGTGCTGGTGGTGGAGATGCCAGCTCCTACGAGCAGTACTTC. The rearrangement links TRBV20-1 to TRBJ2-7, with D unclear. V was cut by 5 bases and J by 0 bases, with 17 bases left in between. The CDR3 is 15 residues long. Germline V gene data show CDR1 as DFQATT and CDR2 as SNEGSKA (reference sequence).

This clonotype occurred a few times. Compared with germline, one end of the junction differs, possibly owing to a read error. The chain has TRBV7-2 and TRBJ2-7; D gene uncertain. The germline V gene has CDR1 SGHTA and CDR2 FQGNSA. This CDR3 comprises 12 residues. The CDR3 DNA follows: TGTGCCAGCAGCGTTTCGGTGGGCTCTAGGGACTTC. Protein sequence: CASSVSVGSRDF.

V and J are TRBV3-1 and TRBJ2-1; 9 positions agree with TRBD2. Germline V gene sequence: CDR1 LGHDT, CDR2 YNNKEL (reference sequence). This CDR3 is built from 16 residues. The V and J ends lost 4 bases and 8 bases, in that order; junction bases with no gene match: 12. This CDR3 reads CASSRLAGIGLDEQFF. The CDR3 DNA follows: TGTGCCAGCAGCCGCCTAGCGGGAATAGGTTTGGATGAGCAGTTCTTC.

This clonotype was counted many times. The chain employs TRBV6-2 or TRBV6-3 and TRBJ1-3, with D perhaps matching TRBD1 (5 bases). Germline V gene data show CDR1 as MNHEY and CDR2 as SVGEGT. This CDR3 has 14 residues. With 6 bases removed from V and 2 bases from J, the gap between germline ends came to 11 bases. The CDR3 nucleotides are TGTGCCAGCAGGCGGGACGCCACTGGAAACACCATATATTTT. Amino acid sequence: CASRRDATGNTIYF.

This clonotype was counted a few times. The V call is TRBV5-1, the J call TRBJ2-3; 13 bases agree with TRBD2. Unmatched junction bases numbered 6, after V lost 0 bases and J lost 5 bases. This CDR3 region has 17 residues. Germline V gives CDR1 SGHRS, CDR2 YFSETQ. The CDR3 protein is CASSLELAGGPEDTQYF. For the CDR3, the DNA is TGCGCCAGCAGCTTGGAACTAGCGGGAGGGCCGGAAGATACGCAGTATTTT.

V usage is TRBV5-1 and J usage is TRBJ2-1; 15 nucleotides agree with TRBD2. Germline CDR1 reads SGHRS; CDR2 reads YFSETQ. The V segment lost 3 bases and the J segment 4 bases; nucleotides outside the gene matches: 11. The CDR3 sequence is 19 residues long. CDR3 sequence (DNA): TGCGCCAGCAGCTCGGGACTAGCGGGAGGCCTACAATCATACAATGAGCAGTTCTTC. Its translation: CASSSGLAGGLQSYNEQFF.

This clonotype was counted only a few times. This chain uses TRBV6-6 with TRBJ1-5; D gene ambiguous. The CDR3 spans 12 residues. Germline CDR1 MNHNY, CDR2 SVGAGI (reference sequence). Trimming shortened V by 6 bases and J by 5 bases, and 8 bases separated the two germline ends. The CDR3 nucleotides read TGTGCCAGCAGGTCCGGCGATCAGCCCCAGCATTTT. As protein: CASRSGDQPQHF.

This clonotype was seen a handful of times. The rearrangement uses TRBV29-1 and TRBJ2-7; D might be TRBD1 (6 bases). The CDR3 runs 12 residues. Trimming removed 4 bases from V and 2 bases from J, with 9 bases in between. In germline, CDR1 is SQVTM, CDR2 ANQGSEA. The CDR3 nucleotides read TGCAGCGTTGCTCAGGGGCCCTACGAGCAGTACTTC. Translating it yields CSVAQGPYEQYF.

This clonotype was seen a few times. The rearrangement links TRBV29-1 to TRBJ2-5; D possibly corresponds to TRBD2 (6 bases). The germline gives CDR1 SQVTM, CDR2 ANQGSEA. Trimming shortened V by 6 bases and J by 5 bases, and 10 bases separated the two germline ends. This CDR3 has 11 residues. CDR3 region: CSVTEGETQYF. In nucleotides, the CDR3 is TGCAGCGTCACGGAGGGGGAGACCCAGTACTTC.

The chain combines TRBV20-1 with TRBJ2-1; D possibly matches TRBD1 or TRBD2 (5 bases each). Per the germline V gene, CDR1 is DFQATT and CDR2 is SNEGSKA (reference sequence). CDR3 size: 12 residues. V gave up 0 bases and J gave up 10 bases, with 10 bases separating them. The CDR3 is CSARDRGVEQFF. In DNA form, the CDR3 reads TGCAGTGCTAGAGATCGAGGGGTAGAGCAGTTCTTC.

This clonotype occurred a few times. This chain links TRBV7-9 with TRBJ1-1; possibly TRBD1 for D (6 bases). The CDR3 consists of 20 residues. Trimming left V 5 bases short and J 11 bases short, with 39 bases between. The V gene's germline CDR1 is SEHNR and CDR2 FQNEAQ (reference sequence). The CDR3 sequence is CASSDSLSFPTTSGGKMAFF. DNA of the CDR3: TGTGCCAGCAGCGATTCGTTATCGTTCCCCACGACAAGCGGGGGCAAAATGGCTTTCTTT.

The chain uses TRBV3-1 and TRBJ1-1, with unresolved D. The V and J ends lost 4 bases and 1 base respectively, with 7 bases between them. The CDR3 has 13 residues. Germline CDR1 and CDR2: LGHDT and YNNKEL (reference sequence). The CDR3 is CASSRKGNTEAFF. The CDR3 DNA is TGTGCCAGCAGCCGGAAGGGGAACACTGAAGCTTTCTTT.

The chain's CDR3 is CAISLRGRSGYNEQFF. The CDR3 DNA is TGTGCCATCAGTTTGAGGGGGCGGAGTGGGTACAATGAGCAGTTCTTC. The chain uses TRBV10-3 and TRBJ2-1, with 7 bases identical to TRBD1. V trimming: 5 bases; J trimming: 4 bases; junction bases outside the gene matches: 11. Germline CDR1 and CDR2: ENHRY and SYGVKD. CDR3 length equals 16 residues.

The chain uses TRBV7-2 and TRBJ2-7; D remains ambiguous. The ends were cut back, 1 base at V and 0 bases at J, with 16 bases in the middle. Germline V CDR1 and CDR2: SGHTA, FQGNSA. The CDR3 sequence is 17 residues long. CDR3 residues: CASSLGSWPLRSYEQYF. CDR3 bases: TGTGCCAGCAGCTTAGGAAGTTGGCCTCTCCGCTCCTACGAGCAGTACTTC.

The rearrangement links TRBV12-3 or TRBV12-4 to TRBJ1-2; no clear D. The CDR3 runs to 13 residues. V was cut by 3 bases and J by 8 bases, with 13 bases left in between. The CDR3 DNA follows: TGTGCCAGCAGTTTTGACCCCCCAGAAGGCTACACCTTC. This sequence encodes CASSFDPPEGYTF.

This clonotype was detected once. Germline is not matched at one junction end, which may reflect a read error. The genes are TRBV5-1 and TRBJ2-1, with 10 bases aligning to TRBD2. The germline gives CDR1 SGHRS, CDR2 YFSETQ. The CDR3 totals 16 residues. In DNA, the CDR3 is TGCGCCAGCAACTTGGAGTTAGCGGGAGGAGGGTCTGAGCAGTTCTTC. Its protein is CASNLELAGGGSEQFF.

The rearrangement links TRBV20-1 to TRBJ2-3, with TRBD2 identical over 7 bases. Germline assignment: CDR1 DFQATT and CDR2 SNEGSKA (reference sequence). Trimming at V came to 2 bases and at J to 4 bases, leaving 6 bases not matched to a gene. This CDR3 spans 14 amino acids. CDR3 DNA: TGCAGTGCTAGATCAGGACTAGTCGCAGATACGCAGTATTTT. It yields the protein CSARSGLVADTQYF.

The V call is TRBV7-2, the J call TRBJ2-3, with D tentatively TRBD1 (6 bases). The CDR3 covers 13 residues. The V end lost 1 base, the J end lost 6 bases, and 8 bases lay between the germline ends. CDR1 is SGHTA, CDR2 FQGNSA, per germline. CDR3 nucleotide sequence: TGTGCCAGCAGCTTAGGGGGGCGGGATACGCAGTATTTT. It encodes CASSLGGRDTQYF.

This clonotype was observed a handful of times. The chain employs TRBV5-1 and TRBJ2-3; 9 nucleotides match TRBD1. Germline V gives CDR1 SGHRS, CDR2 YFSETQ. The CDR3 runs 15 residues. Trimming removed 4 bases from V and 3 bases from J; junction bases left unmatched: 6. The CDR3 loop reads CASSQGQGQTDTQYF. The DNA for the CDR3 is TGCGCCAGCAGCCAGGGACAGGGACAGACAGATACGCAGTATTTT. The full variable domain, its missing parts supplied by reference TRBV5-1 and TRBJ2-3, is KAGVTQTPRYLIKTRGQQVTLSCSPISGHRSVSWYQQTPGQGLQFLFEYFSETQRNKGNFPGRFSGRQFSNSRSEMNVSTLELGDSALYLCASSQGQGQTDTQYFGPGTRLTVL.

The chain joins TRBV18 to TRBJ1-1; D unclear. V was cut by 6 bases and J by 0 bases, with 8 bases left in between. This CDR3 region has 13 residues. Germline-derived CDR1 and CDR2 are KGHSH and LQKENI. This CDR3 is CASSPKMNTEAFF. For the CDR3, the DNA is TGTGCCAGCTCTCCCAAGATGAACACTGAAGCTTTCTTT.